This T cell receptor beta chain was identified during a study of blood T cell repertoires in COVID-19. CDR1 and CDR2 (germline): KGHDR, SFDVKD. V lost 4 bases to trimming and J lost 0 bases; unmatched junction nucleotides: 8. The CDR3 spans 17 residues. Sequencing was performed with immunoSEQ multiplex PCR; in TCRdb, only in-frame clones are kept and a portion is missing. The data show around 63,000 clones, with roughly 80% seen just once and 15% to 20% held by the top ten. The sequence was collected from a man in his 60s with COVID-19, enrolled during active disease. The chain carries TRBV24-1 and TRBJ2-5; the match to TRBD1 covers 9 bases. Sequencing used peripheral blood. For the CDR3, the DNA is TGTGCCACCAGTGACCGAACCGGGACAGGGTACCAAGAGACCCAGTACTTC. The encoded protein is CATSDRTGTGYQETQYF.